This TCR beta chain was identified in a study of cytomegalovirus exposure and HLA in healthy donors. General study findings and limits: Researchers counted 164 TCR beta chains as cytomegalovirus-associated. The finding came from a later analysis; first-cohort TCR clusters tended to co-occur in the 110 or so validation repertoires.

Separate from the 666-subject first cohort, the roughly 120-subject validation cohort was the one that the donors belonged to. Only in-frame clones appear in the TCRdb table, and some are missing; sequencing was by immunoSEQ multiplex PCR. This sample has about 180,000 clones, with 85% found just once. This clone was picked up one time. Its antigen is as yet unknown. V shed 4 bases and J 2 bases; nucleotides not matched to a gene: 6. In germline, CDR1 is MDHEN, CDR2 SYDVKM. CDR3 length equals 17 residues. The TCR sequence derives from a young man in good health and CMV-seropositive. What was sequenced was PBMCs. The chain recombines TRBV28 with TRBJ2-3; 13 bases are a match to TRBD2. The CDR3 DNA follows: TGTGCCAGCAGTTCACCGGGACTAGCGGGGCCCACAGATACGCAGTATTTT. It is translated as CASSSPGLAGPTDTQYF.